A selection of T cell receptor beta chains follows, all from one sample in a study of blood T cell repertoires in COVID-19. Clones were sequenced by immunoSEQ multiplex PCR, and TCRdb holds only the in-frame ones, with some missing. The table includes 320,000 or so clones, approximately 89% detected once. The sequenced material came from PBMCs or T cells enriched from blood (not recorded which). Source of these receptors: a man younger than 45 who had recovered from COVID-19. The CDR3 runs from the conserved cysteine through the conserved F or W. Each record gives: clone size, J gene, D gene, V gene, CDR3 protein, CDR3 DNA. The D gene is left open where the match is weak. Only some rows state a clone size, as once, few, many or a class for expanded clones.

abundance: -; j_gene: TRBJ1-2; d_gene: -; v_gene: TRBV27; CDR3aa: CASSFGRDFYGYTF; CDR3nt: TGTGCCAGCAGTTTCGGCAGGGACTTCTATGGCTACACCTTC
abundance: -; j_gene: TRBJ2-7; d_gene: TRBD1; v_gene: TRBV6-5; CDR3aa: CASSPQGYEQYF; CDR3nt: TGTGCCAGCAGCCCACAGGGGTACGAGCAGTACTTC
abundance: -; j_gene: TRBJ2-1; d_gene: TRBD1; v_gene: TRBV27; CDR3aa: CASSPGTGIGDNEQFF; CDR3nt: TGTGCCAGCAGTCCCGGGACAGGGATTGGGGACAATGAGCAGTTCTTC
abundance: -; j_gene: TRBJ1-5; d_gene: TRBD1; v_gene: TRBV28; CDR3aa: CASRSAFTGGGSNQPQHF; CDR3nt: TGTGCCAGCAGGTCCGCTTTTACAGGGGGTGGAAGCAATCAGCCCCAGCATTTT
abundance: few; j_gene: TRBJ1-2; d_gene: -; v_gene: TRBV27; CDR3aa: CASSNDRSLGYTF; CDR3nt: TGTGCCAGCAGTAACGACAGGTCCCTGGGCTACACCTTC
abundance: -; j_gene: TRBJ1-2; d_gene: -; v_gene: TRBV5-1; CDR3aa: CASSLPDGDGYTF; CDR3nt: TGCGCCAGCAGCTTGCCTGACGGGGATGGCTACACCTTC
abundance: -; j_gene: TRBJ1-3; d_gene: -; v_gene: TRBV5-4; CDR3aa: CASGGAGNTIYF; CDR3nt: TGTGCCAGCGGCGGGGCTGGAAACACCATATATTTT
abundance: -; j_gene: TRBJ2-7; d_gene: TRBD1; v_gene: TRBV7-9; CDR3aa: CASSLDRGYEQYF; CDR3nt: TGTGCCAGCAGCCTCGACAGGGGGTACGAGCAGTACTTC
abundance: -; j_gene: TRBJ2-5; d_gene: -; v_gene: TRBV5-1; CDR3aa: CASSLRETQYF; CDR3nt: TGCGCCAGCAGCTTGCGTGAGACCCAGTACTTC
abundance: -; j_gene: TRBJ2-5; d_gene: TRBD2; v_gene: TRBV11-2; CDR3aa: CASSLAPRTSVETQYF; CDR3nt: TGTGCCAGCAGCTTAGCCCCCCGGACTAGCGTCGAGACCCAGTACTTC